The TCR beta chain under discussion was sequenced for a study of post-analysis software for immune sequencing data. General study results and limits: When the samples were clustered directly with F measure, those that had been prepared in the same batch showed strong co-clustering. Compared with controls, patients had more of roughly 5 TRBV segments, including TRBV5-6, TRBV5-1 and TRBV20-1. Normalized Chao1 diversity was significantly reduced in patients versus controls.

cDNA libraries of TCR beta carried unique molecular identifiers. It was from about 0.94 to 9.7 million T cells that about half a million cDNA molecules came. TCRdb re-analysed the PCR reads in MiXCR, keeping a single row per CDR3 protein. Of approximately 460,000 distinct CDR3 sequences listed, approximately 45% are singletons. Comments on this clonotype: Antigen specificity is unknown.

Trimming stripped 3 bases from V and 0 bases from J, with 12 bases between. In germline, CDR1 is LGHNA, CDR2 YSLEER. This CDR3 contains 16 residues. The chain links TRBV4-3 to TRBJ2-1; D remains ambiguous. Sample: blood. The receptor's source is a girl aged 5-17 years with multiple sclerosis. This CDR3 reads CASSHGRSSSYNEQFF. In DNA form, the CDR3 reads TGCGCCAGCAGCCACGGAAGGTCGAGCTCCTACAATGAGCAGTTCTTC.